These 21 T cell receptor beta chains originate from one sample sequenced in a study of cytomegalovirus exposure and HLA in healthy donors (dated by TCRdb to 2017 to 2019). Receptors were amplified or captured by the immunoSEQ multiplex PCR assay. A mixture of 60 forward primers for TCR Vbeta segments and 13 reverse primers for TCR Jbeta segments was used in the multiplex PCR. TCRdb limited this immuneACCESS table to in-frame rearrangements with V and J called. A share of clones is missing; checked studies link under half to unresolved V genes, and the rest is unexplained. The sample profile shows roughly 120,000 clones; 79% of them were found once. The ten largest make up more than 1.5% of the sample. What was sequenced was PBMCs. These receptors all stem from a man aged 18 to 29 in good health and CMV-seronegative.

This clone was recorded only once. This chain links TRBV18 with TRBJ1-1; the D gene is possibly TRBD1 (6 bases). This CDR3 contains 16 residues. Trimming shortened V by 4 bases and J by 1 base, and 16 bases separated the two germline ends. Germline CDR1 is KGHSH and CDR2 is LQKENI. The CDR3 sequence: CASSLRNTGSNTEAFF. The CDR3 DNA is TGTGCCAGCTCACTGCGGAACACAGGGTCGAACACTGAAGCTTTCTTT. The variable domain in full, completed from reference TRBV18 and TRBJ1-1, reads NAGVMQNPRHLVRRRGQEARLRCSPMKGHSHVYWYRQLPEEGLKFMVYLQKENIIDESGMPKERFSAEFPKEGPSILRIQQVVRGDSAAYFCASSLRNTGSNTEAFFGQGTRLTVV.

The chain uses TRBV28 and TRBJ2-7; TRBD1 matches at 9 bases. V gave up 7 bases and J gave up 5 bases; unmatched junction bases: 15. Looked up from germline, CDR1 is MDHEN and CDR2 is SYDVKM. The CDR3 is 16 amino acids. The CDR3 sequence is CASNRRPGQGDHEQYF. CDR3 DNA sequence: TGTGCCAGCAACAGACGACCGGGACAGGGAGACCACGAGCAGTACTTC.

The chain links TRBV19 to TRBJ2-5; 7 nucleotides match TRBD2. TRBJ2-7 matches the DNA end more closely, so the J call is doubtful. In germline, CDR1 is LNHDA, CDR2 SQIVND (reference sequence). This CDR3 contains 14 residues. The CDR3 region is CASSPGTIAYEQYF. CDR3 in DNA: TGTGCCAGTAGTCCAGGGACTATAGCCTACGAGCAGTACTTC.

This rearrangement joins TRBV5-1 to TRBJ2-1, with 8 bases matching TRBD2. Germline V gene lookup returns CDR1 SGHRS and CDR2 YFSETQ. CDR3 length: 16 amino acids. Unmatched junction bases numbered 9, after V lost 1 base and J lost 6 bases. The CDR3 DNA sequence: TGCGCCAGCAGCTTGATTGGAGCGGGGGAAGCCAATGAGCAGTTCTTC. Translating gives CASSLIGAGEANEQFF.

This clone appeared once. The conserved phenylalanine or tryptophan is not found at the CDR3 terminus, so this likely reflects a read error. The chain links TRBV4-1 to TRBJ2-7; 7 bases match TRBD2. Germline V gives CDR1 MGHRA, CDR2 YSYEKL. After removal of 3 bases from V and 6 bases from J, the junction contained 11 bases not matched to a gene. The CDR3 sequence is 15 residues long. DNA of the CDR3: TGCGCCAGCAGCCACTTACTAGCGATGCGGTCCGAGCAGTACCTC. Its protein is CASSHLLAMRSEQYL.

The rearrangement uses TRBV7-9 and TRBJ1-6; 7 bases fit TRBD1. This CDR3 contains 15 residues. V lost 0 bases to trimming and J lost 7 bases; unmatched junction nucleotides: 3. Germline CDR1 reads SEHNR; CDR2 reads FQNEAQ (reference sequence). The CDR3 nucleotides read TGTGCCAGCAGCTTAGCGGACAGGCCAAATTCACCCCTCCACTTT. Its translation is CASSLADRPNSPLHF.

V gene TRBV28 combines with J gene TRBJ1-2; D remains unclear. This CDR3 has 12 residues. From germline, CDR1 is MDHEN and CDR2 SYDVKM. The V gene lost 8 bases and the J gene lost 4 bases, with 11 bases spanning the gap. The DNA of the CDR3 is TGTGCCAGCCAGACGCGGGTCTATGGCTACACCTTC. This sequence encodes CASQTRVYGYTF.

This clone was observed a few times. V and J are TRBV4-2 and TRBJ1-4; no clear D. CDR3 size: 17 residues. With 0 bases removed from V and 0 bases from J, the gap between germline ends came to 11 bases. Per germline, CDR1 LGHNA and CDR2 YNFKEQ. DNA of the CDR3: TGTGCCAGCAGCCAAGATCCCCAGCGTGCAACTAATGAAAAACTGTTTTTT. It codes for CASSQDPQRATNEKLFF.

The chain has TRBV19 and TRBJ2-1; 10 bases agree with TRBD1. The CDR3 is 14 residues long. V lost 10 bases and J lost 2; bases outside the gene matches: 5. Germline CDR1 is LNHDA and CDR2 is SQIVND (reference sequence). CDR3: CATRGQGAYNEQFF. The CDR3 region has the DNA TGTGCCACCCGAGGACAGGGGGCCTACAATGAGCAGTTCTTC.

This sequence joins TRBV19 and TRBJ2-3; TRBD2 matches at 11 bases. CDR3 length: 16 amino acids. J gave up 7 bases and V 5 bases, and 11 bases lay outside the gene matches. Germline loops: CDR1 LNHDA, CDR2 SQIVND (reference sequence). The CDR3, as DNA: TGTGCCAGTAGTGCAGGAGTACTAGCGGGAGTGTATACGCAGTATTTT. Its translation is CASSAGVLAGVYTQYF.

The V call is TRBV5-1, the J call TRBJ1-2; tentative D call: TRBD1 (6 bases). There are 14 residues in the CDR3. Germline-derived CDR1 and CDR2 are SGHRS and YFSETQ. Trimming removed 5 bases at V and 0 bases at J, with 11 bases between. Here the CDR3 reads CASRIQGPNYGYTF. The CDR3 nucleotides read TGCGCCAGCAGGATTCAGGGGCCTAACTATGGCTACACCTTC. Together with reference TRBV5-1 and TRBJ1-2, the CDR3 gives the full variable domain: KAGVTQTPRYLIKTRGQQVTLSCSPISGHRSVSWYQQTPGQGLQFLFEYFSETQRNKGNFPGRFSGRQFSNSRSEMNVSTLELGDSALYLCASRIQGPNYGYTFGSGTRLTVV.

The J gene is TRBJ2-2, the V gene TRBV6-5; no clear D. Per the germline V gene, CDR1 is MNHEY and CDR2 is SVGAGI. The germline V and J ends were trimmed by 6 bases and 5 bases, with 7 bases remaining between them. The CDR3 has 12 residues. The DNA of the CDR3 is TGTGCCAGCAGGGCAGGTACCGGGGAGCTGTTTTTT. Protein sequence: CASRAGTGELFF.

The chain links TRBV10-3 to TRBJ2-1; D is perhaps TRBD2 (5 bases). The CDR3 sequence is 15 residues long. Trimming left V 10 bases short and J 0 bases short, with 16 bases between. The germline V gene encodes CDR1 ENHRY and CDR2 SYGVKD. The CDR3 region is CANGPGLSSYNEQFF. CDR3 in DNA: TGTGCCAACGGACCCGGACTGAGCTCCTACAATGAGCAGTTCTTC.

The V gene is TRBV18, the J gene TRBJ2-7; 7 positions agree with TRBD1. V lost 2 bases to trimming and J lost 0 bases; unmatched junction nucleotides: 7. The CDR3 has 16 residues. Germline CDR1 reads KGHSH; CDR2 reads LQKENI. In DNA, the CDR3 is TGTGCCAGCTCACCAATACCGGGACAGAACTCCTACGAGCAGTACTTC. Its protein product is CASSPIPGQNSYEQYF. Supplemented by reference TRBV18 and TRBJ2-7, the full variable domain reads NAGVMQNPRHLVRRRGQEARLRCSPMKGHSHVYWYRQLPEEGLKFMVYLQKENIIDESGMPKERFSAEFPKEGPSILRIQQVVRGDSAAYFCASSPIPGQNSYEQYFGPGTRLTVT.

The V gene is TRBV5-4, the J gene TRBJ1-1; D gene ambiguous. This CDR3 contains 14 residues. V was shortened by 2 bases and J by 0 bases, with 8 bases between the two germline ends. Germline values: CDR1 SGHNT, CDR2 YYREEE (reference sequence). The CDR3 nucleotides read TGTGCCAGCAGCTTCGACAAGGTGAACACTGAAGCTTTCTTT. The encoded protein is CASSFDKVNTEAFF.

This chain uses TRBV19 with TRBJ1-2; D uncertain. V shed 8 bases and J shed 7 bases, with 17 bases lying between them. Germline CDR1 reads LNHDA; CDR2 reads SQIVND (reference sequence). This CDR3 spans 13 amino acids. This chain's CDR3 is CASYPGPGSGYTF. The CDR3 region has the DNA TGTGCCAGTTATCCGGGTCCCGGGAGTGGCTACACCTTC.

This clone was detected a few times. The chain joins TRBV9 to TRBJ2-2, with a possible D match to TRBD1 (6 bases). CDR1 and CDR2 from the germline V gene are SGDLS and YYNGEE. The CDR3 sequence is 14 residues long. The V gene lost 4 bases and the J gene lost 5 bases, with 12 bases spanning the gap. CDR3 amino acids: CASSQDTGTGELFF. For the CDR3, the DNA is TGTGCCAGCAGCCAAGACACAGGGACCGGGGAGCTGTTTTTT.

This clone has a handful of counts. The chain has TRBV30 and TRBJ1-1, with 8 bases lining up with TRBD1. Trimming removed 4 bases from V and 5 bases from J; junction bases left unmatched: 6. CDR1 and CDR2 from the germline V gene are GTSNPN and SVGIG (reference sequence). The CDR3 contains 13 residues. For the CDR3, the DNA is TGTGCCTGGACCCAGACAGGGGCGACTGAAGCTTTCTTT. Translated: CAWTQTGATEAFF.

This clone has a single count. The chain recombines TRBV19 with TRBJ1-1; 7 positions match TRBD1. V trimming: 4 bases; J trimming: 0 bases; junction bases outside the gene matches: 2. The CDR3 consists of 14 residues. The germline V gene has CDR1 LNHDA and CDR2 SQIVND (reference sequence). The CDR3 DNA sequence: TGTGCCAGTAGTAGACAGGGACTGAACACTGAAGCTTTCTTT. Its protein is CASSRQGLNTEAFF.

V and J are TRBV29-1 and TRBJ1-2; weak D call: TRBD1 (5 bases). Trimming shortened V by 5 bases and J by 4 bases, and 14 bases separated the two germline ends. CDR3 length: 13 amino acids. Germline CDR1 SQVTM, CDR2 ANQGSEA. The CDR3 nucleotides read TGCAGCGTTTGGCAGGCGGGGCTCTATGGCTACACCTTC. Its translation: CSVWQAGLYGYTF.

The chain combines TRBV2 with TRBJ1-5; D may be TRBD1 (6 bases). The germline CDR1 and CDR2 sequences are SNHLY and FYNNEI. Trimming took 4 bases from V and 6 from J, leaving 16 bases between them. The CDR3 is 15 residues long. Written as DNA, the CDR3 is TGTGCCAGCAGTGGGGGGGGCAGGGGATTTCAGCCCCAGCATTTT. This translates into CASSGGGRGFQPQHF. The full variable domain, rest sourced from reference TRBV2 and TRBJ1-5, is EPEVTQTPSHQVTQMGQEVILRCVPISNHLYFYWYRQILGQKVEFLVSFYNNEISEKSEIFDDQFSVERPDGSNFTLKIRSTKLEDSAMYFCASSGGGRGFQPQHFGDGTRLSIL.